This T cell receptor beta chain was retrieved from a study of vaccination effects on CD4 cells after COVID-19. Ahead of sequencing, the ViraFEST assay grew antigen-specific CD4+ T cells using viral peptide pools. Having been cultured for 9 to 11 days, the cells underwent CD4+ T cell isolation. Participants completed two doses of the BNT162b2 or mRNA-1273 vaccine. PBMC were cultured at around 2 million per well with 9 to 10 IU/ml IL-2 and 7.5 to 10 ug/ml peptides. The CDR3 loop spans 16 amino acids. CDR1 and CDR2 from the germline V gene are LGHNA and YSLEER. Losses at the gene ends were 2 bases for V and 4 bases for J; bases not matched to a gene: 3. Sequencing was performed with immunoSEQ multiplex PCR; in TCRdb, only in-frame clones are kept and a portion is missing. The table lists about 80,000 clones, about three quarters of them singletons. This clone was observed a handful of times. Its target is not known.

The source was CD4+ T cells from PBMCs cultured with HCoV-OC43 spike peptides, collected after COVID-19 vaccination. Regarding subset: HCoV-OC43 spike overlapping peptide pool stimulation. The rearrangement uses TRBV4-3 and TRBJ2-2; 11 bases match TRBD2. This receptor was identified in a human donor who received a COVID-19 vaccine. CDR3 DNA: TGCGCCAGCAGCCAAATAGCGGGGGGGCCCACCGGGGAGCTGTTTTTT. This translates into CASSQIAGGPTGELFF.